What follows are 7 T cell receptor beta chains derived from one specimen sequenced in a study of blood T cell repertoires in COVID-19. Sequencing used immunoSEQ multiplex PCR; TCRdb keeps in-frame clones, though not all of them. Of around 94,000 clones detected, roughly 90% appear once; the ten largest clones hold approximately 5.4%. The sequenced sample consisted of peripheral blood. These receptors originate from a woman aged 45 to 65 with COVID-19, enrolled during active disease.

The J gene is TRBJ2-2, the V gene TRBV7-3; the match to TRBD2 covers 13 bases. Germline V lookup: CDR1 SGHTA, CDR2 FQGTGA. The CDR3 runs to 18 residues. Trimming took 5 bases from V and 4 from J; bases not matched to a gene: 10. The chain's CDR3 is CASSQGTSGTAGTGELFF. The DNA of the CDR3 is TGTGCCAGCAGCCAGGGGACTAGCGGGACGGCGGGCACCGGGGAGCTGTTTTTT. The whole variable domain, remainder taken from reference TRBV7-3 and TRBJ2-2, is GAGVSQTPSNKVTEKGKYVELRCDPISGHTALYWYRQSLGQGPEFLIYFQGTGAADDSGLPNDRFFAVRPEGSVSTLKIQRTERGDSAVYLCASSQGTSGTAGTGELFFGEGSRLTVL.

The V gene is TRBV7-2, the J gene TRBJ1-1, with 7 bases aligning to TRBD1. This CDR3 spans 16 amino acids. The V and J ends lost 2 bases and 3 bases, in that order; junction bases with no gene match: 9. Germline CDR1 is SGHTA and CDR2 is FQGNSA. For the CDR3, the DNA is TGTGCCAGCAGCTTAAACAGGGGAGTCCCCGACACTGAAGCTTTCTTT. Its translation is CASSLNRGVPDTEAFF. The complete variable domain, with remaining parts taken from reference TRBV7-2 and TRBJ1-1, reads GAGVSQSPSNKVTEKGKDVELRCDPISGHTALYWYRQSLGQGLEFLIYFQGNSAPDKSGLPSDRFSAERTGGSVSTLTIQRTQQEDSAVYLCASSLNRGVPDTEAFFGQGTRLTVV.

V usage is TRBV7-2 and J usage is TRBJ2-1, with D possibly TRBD2 on 5 matching bases. CDR1 and CDR2 (germline): SGHTA, FQGNSA. This CDR3 region has 13 residues. V was trimmed by 0 bases and J by 6 bases, leaving 6 bases between them. The CDR3 here is CASSLAGINEQFF. The CDR3 nucleotides read TGTGCCAGCAGCTTAGCCGGGATCAATGAGCAGTTCTTC.

The chain carries TRBV9 and TRBJ1-3; D is undetermined. Germline assignment: CDR1 SGDLS and CDR2 YYNGEE. The CDR3 length is 12 residues. The V and J ends lost 3 bases and 4 bases respectively, with 5 bases between them. Here the CDR3 reads CASSEPGNTIYF. CDR3 nucleotide sequence: TGTGCCAGCAGCGAGCCCGGAAACACCATATATTTT.

The V gene is TRBV28, the J gene TRBJ1-5; 7 bases map to TRBD1. The CDR3 loop spans 14 amino acids. Unmatched junction bases numbered 6, after V lost 5 bases and J lost 5 bases. The germline V gene has CDR1 MDHEN and CDR2 SYDVKM. Here the CDR3 reads CASSPGGGHQPQHF. DNA for the CDR3: TGTGCCAGCAGTCCAGGGGGAGGTCATCAGCCCCAGCATTTT.

The chain recombines TRBV3-1 (or the pseudogene TRBV3-2) with TRBJ2-5; the match to TRBD2 covers 9 bases. Looked up from germline, CDR1 is LGHDT and CDR2 is YNNKEL (reference sequence). The trim removed 4 bases at V and 4 bases at J, leaving 4 bases unmatched. CDR3 size: 14 residues. CDR3 nucleotides: TGTGCCAGCAGCCGGGGACTAGCCGGAGAGACCCAGTACTTC. Encoded protein: CASSRGLAGETQYF.

The chain uses TRBV12-3 or TRBV12-4 and TRBJ1-1; 7 bases agree with TRBD1. The CDR3 runs to 13 residues. Trimming at V came to 5 bases and at J to 7 bases, leaving 7 bases not matched to a gene. CDR3 bases: TGTGCCAGCAGTCCCGGACAGGACAGTGAAGCTTTCTTT. Encoded protein: CASSPGQDSEAFF.